These 25 T cell receptor beta chains were sequenced from one sample in a study of blood T cell repertoires in COVID-19. Here immunoSEQ multiplex PCR was the method, and the copy in TCRdb shows in-frame clones only, minus some. The sample lists about 140,000 clones, just over 85% occurring once. The sequencing sample was made of peripheral blood. The receptors come from a woman in her fifties or sixties with acute or convalescent COVID-19.

This chain joins TRBV10-3 and TRBJ2-5; TRBD1 matches 9 bases. Unmatched junction bases numbered 3, after V lost 3 bases and J lost 4 bases. The CDR3 runs to 14 residues. Looked up from germline, CDR1 is ENHRY and CDR2 is SYGVKD. CDR3 in amino acids: CAISDDRGSETQYF. For the CDR3, the DNA is TGTGCCATCAGTGACGACAGGGGGTCAGAGACCCAGTACTTC.

The chain has TRBV6-6 and TRBJ2-2; weak D call: TRBD2 (6 bases). CDR3 length: 15 residues. Deletions cut 3 bases from V and 6 bases from J, with 14 bases between. Germline CDR1 MNHNY, CDR2 SVGAGI (reference sequence). CDR3 DNA: TGTGCCAGCAGTTATCAGGACGGGGGTTCCGGGGAGCTGTTTTTT. Translated: CASSYQDGGSGELFF.

V is TRBV28 and J is TRBJ1-5; perhaps TRBD1 as D (6 bases). In germline, CDR1 is MDHEN, CDR2 SYDVKM. Trimming took off 6 bases at V and 4 bases at J, with 19 bases between the two ends. This CDR3 spans 16 amino acids. Here the CDR3 DNA reads TGTGCCAGCAGCCCGAGTACAGGGCGCGTAAATCAGCCCCAGCATTTT. This gives the protein CASSPSTGRVNQPQHF.

The chain carries TRBV19 and TRBJ1-5, with 10 bases aligning to TRBD1. This CDR3 comprises 15 residues. Germline-derived CDR1 and CDR2 are LNHDA and SQIVND (reference sequence). After removal of 9 bases from V and 9 bases from J, the junction contained 14 bases not matched to a gene. Written as DNA, the CDR3 is TGTGCCAGCTCCATCGCCGGGACAGGGGTTAGGCCCCAGCATTTT. It translates to CASSIAGTGVRPQHF.

Turning to this clone: An end of the junction does not agree with germline; a read error may underlie this. V and J are TRBV6-5 and TRBJ2-1; 12 bases map to TRBD2. This CDR3 spans 13 amino acids. CDR1 and CDR2 from the germline V gene are MNHEY and SVGAGI. The CDR3 is CASRLAGDNEQFF. The CDR3 nucleotides are TGTGCGAGCAGACTAGCGGGGGACAATGAGCAGTTCTTC.

This chain links TRBV6-2 or TRBV6-3 with TRBJ1-2, with 8 positions matching TRBD1. The CDR3 is 13 residues long. In germline, CDR1 is MNHEY, CDR2 SVGEGT. V gave up 5 bases and J gave up 4 bases; unmatched junction bases: 3. As DNA, the CDR3 is TGTGCCAGCAGTATAGGACAGGGCTATGGCTACACCTTC. It translates to CASSIGQGYGYTF.

The genes are TRBV24-1 and TRBJ1-5; a possible D gene is TRBD1 (5 bases). Trimming pared 2 bases from V and 2 bases from J, leaving 12 bases between. The germline V gene has CDR1 KGHDR and CDR2 SFDVKD. The CDR3 loop spans 16 amino acids. CDR3 in amino acids: CATSDSQVGGNQPQHF. The DNA for the CDR3 is TGTGCCACCAGTGATTCACAGGTCGGAGGCAATCAGCCCCAGCATTTT.

This clone was seen just once. The genes are TRBV6-5 and TRBJ2-7; 8 nucleotides match TRBD1. The V and J ends lost 5 bases and 4 bases, in that order; junction bases with no gene match: 10. The CDR3 loop spans 15 amino acids. In germline, CDR1 is MNHEY, CDR2 SVGAGI. CDR3: CASSIGGRGPYEQYF. Written as DNA, the CDR3 is TGTGCCAGCAGTATTGGGGGCAGGGGGCCATACGAGCAGTACTTC.

The chain recombines TRBV10-3 with TRBJ2-2; TRBD2 aligns across 8 bases. V lost 7 bases, J lost 7 bases, and 2 bases stayed unmatched. Germline V gene data show CDR1 as ENHRY and CDR2 as SYGVKD. The CDR3 contains 12 residues. The CDR3 region is CAITGGNGELFF. As DNA, the CDR3 is TGTGCCATCACGGGGGGGAACGGGGAGCTGTTTTTT.

This chain joins TRBV4-3 and TRBJ2-5; TRBD2 might be the D (6 bases). Germline CDR1 LGHNA, CDR2 YSLEER. V was cut by 0 bases and J by 2 bases, with 10 bases left in between. The CDR3 covers 15 residues. CDR3 sequence reads: CASSQDRGLQETQYF. CDR3 sequence (DNA): TGCGCCAGCAGCCAAGATCGGGGGTTGCAAGAGACCCAGTACTTC.

The chain carries TRBV5-1 and TRBJ2-2; 7 bases fit TRBD2. This CDR3 is 14 amino acids long. Germline V lookup: CDR1 SGHRS, CDR2 YFSETQ. V dropped 2 bases and J dropped 3; count of bases not matched to a gene: 1. The CDR3 region is CASSFTSDTGELFF. The CDR3 nucleotides read TGCGCCAGCAGCTTTACTAGCGACACCGGGGAGCTGTTTTTT.

The chain recombines TRBV7-9 with TRBJ1-4; 9 nucleotides line up with TRBD1. Trimming at V came to 5 bases and at J to 4 bases, leaving 2 bases not matched to a gene. Germline lookup yields CDR1 SEHNR and CDR2 FQNEAQ (reference sequence). The CDR3 loop spans 14 amino acids. CDR3 in DNA: TGTGCCAGCAGCCCGGACAGGGGTAATGAAAAACTGTTTTTT. Translation: CASSPDRGNEKLFF.

The V call is TRBV6-4, the J call TRBJ1-1; TRBD1 is a possible D gene (6 bases). The germline CDR1 and CDR2 sequences are MRHNA and SNTAGT. V dropped 6 bases and J dropped 8 bases, with 16 bases sitting between them. The CDR3 runs 13 residues. The CDR3 protein is CASSGTLWGEAFF. For the CDR3, the DNA is TGTGCCAGCAGCGGGACACTATGGGGAGAAGCTTTCTTT.

This rearrangement joins TRBV3-1 (or the pseudogene TRBV3-2) to TRBJ1-1; D might be TRBD1 (5 bases). The CDR3 is 16 amino acids. Per the germline V gene, CDR1 is LGHDT and CDR2 is YNNKEL (reference sequence). V shed 1 base and J shed 4 bases, with 16 bases lying between them. The CDR3 DNA is TGTGCCAGCAGCCAAGGGTACTCGCGGGGCGGCACTGAAGCTTTCTTT. This translates into CASSQGYSRGGTEAFF.

This rearrangement joins TRBV7-9 to TRBJ1-2, with unresolved D. CDR1 is SEHNR and CDR2 is FQNEAQ in the germline V gene (reference sequence). This CDR3 spans 13 amino acids. The germline V and J ends were trimmed by 1 base and 8 bases, with 11 bases remaining between them. CDR3 loop: CASSLDGLGGYTF. In nucleotides, the CDR3 is TGTGCCAGCAGCTTAGATGGGCTTGGGGGCTACACCTTC.

The chain uses TRBV28 and TRBJ1-2; 9 bases are shared with TRBD1. This CDR3 spans 13 amino acids. With 8 bases clipped from V and 5 bases from J, the junction kept 6 bases outside the gene matches. Germline V gives CDR1 MDHEN, CDR2 SYDVKM. Here the CDR3 DNA reads TGTGCCAGCGGGAGGACAGGGGTATATGGCTACACCTTC. This codes for CASGRTGVYGYTF.

V usage is TRBV4-2 and J usage is TRBJ2-7; the match to TRBD1 covers 9 bases. V lost 0 bases, J lost 7 bases, and 10 bases stayed unmatched. The CDR3 covers 16 residues. Germline V gene sequence: CDR1 LGHNA, CDR2 YNFKEQ. CDR3 sequence reads: CASSQEHTGTGREQYF. The CDR3 nucleotides read TGTGCCAGCAGCCAAGAACACACCGGGACAGGGAGGGAGCAGTACTTC.

The chain links TRBV5-6 to TRBJ1-2, with 8 bases matching TRBD1. Germline V gene sequence: CDR1 SGHDT, CDR2 YYEEEE. The ends lost 5 bases at V and 2 bases at J; junction bases unmatched: 5. This CDR3 has 14 residues. CDR3 DNA sequence: TGTGCCAGCAGGTCGGACAGGGTGAACTATGGCTACACCTTC. Translated: CASRSDRVNYGYTF.

The J gene is TRBJ1-5, the V gene TRBV2, with D unclear. V dropped 6 bases and J dropped 0 bases, with 6 bases sitting between them. CDR1 is SNHLY, CDR2 FYNNEI, per germline. The CDR3 extends over 13 amino acids. The CDR3: CASRFYSNQPQHF. CDR3 in DNA: TGTGCCAGCAGGTTCTATAGCAATCAGCCCCAGCATTTT.

This clone was detected once. This chain uses TRBV4-3 with TRBJ1-3; D not certain. CDR1 LGHNA and CDR2 YSLEER come from the germline V gene. Trimming left V 6 bases short and J 4 bases short, with 16 bases between. There are 15 residues in the CDR3. This chain's CDR3 is CASSLSAGSGNTIYF. The CDR3 DNA follows: TGCGCCAGCAGTCTCTCTGCGGGTTCCGGAAACACCATATATTTT.

J is TRBJ2-5 and V is TRBV3-1 (or the pseudogene TRBV3-2); TRBD1 agrees at 9 bases. Germline trimming cut 1 base from V and 3 bases from J; bases unmatched to any gene: 9. The germline V gene has CDR1 LGHDT and CDR2 YNNKEL (reference sequence). The CDR3 consists of 17 residues. CDR3 DNA sequence: TGTGCCAGCAGCCAAGGGACAGGGGCAGCCTATGAAGAGACCCAGTACTTC. This gives the protein CASSQGTGAAYEETQYF.

The chain joins TRBV5-4 to TRBJ2-5; D gene ambiguous. V lost 0 bases and J lost 5, with 11 bases in between. Germline-derived CDR1 and CDR2 are SGHNT and YYREEE (reference sequence). The CDR3 is made up of 14 amino acids. Here the CDR3 DNA reads TGTGCCAGCAGCTTGGATTCAGGCATTGAGACCCAGTACTTC. Its protein is CASSLDSGIETQYF.

The table lists this clone with a few counts. CDR3 bases: TGTGCCAGCAGTTCGGCAGGGGGCAGCTCCTATAATTCACCCCTCCACTTT. As protein: CASSSAGGSSYNSPLHF. The chain couples TRBV28 to TRBJ1-6; 8 bases are a match to TRBD1. The CDR3 spans 17 residues. Losses at the gene ends were 4 bases for V and 0 bases for J; bases not matched to a gene: 5. CDR1 is MDHEN and CDR2 is SYDVKM in the germline V gene.

The chain couples TRBV6-2 or TRBV6-3 to TRBJ1-5; 8 nucleotides align to TRBD1. The germline gives CDR1 MNHEY, CDR2 SVGEGT. The CDR3 consists of 18 residues. The J segment lost 3 bases and the V segment lost 2 bases, leaving 12 bases of the junction unmatched. Here the CDR3 DNA reads TGTGCCAGCAGTTACAGGACAGGGCAGGGGGCTGACAATCAGCCCCAGCATTTT. It yields the protein CASSYRTGQGADNQPQHF.

The table lists this clone with a few counts. V is TRBV2 and J is TRBJ2-5; 7 bases are a match to TRBD2. Germline V lookup: CDR1 SNHLY, CDR2 FYNNEI. V lost 8 bases, J lost 1 base, and 10 bases stayed unmatched. This CDR3 has 15 residues. For the CDR3, the DNA is TGTGCCAGCGGCCAAGCGGGACTCCGCCAAGAGACCCAGTACTTC. Its translation: CASGQAGLRQETQYF.